Given below is one TCR beta chain in context. Antigen: not known. This CDR3 is built from 12 residues. The ends were cut back, 3 bases at V and 1 base at J, with 0 bases in the middle. Germline loops: CDR1 MRHNA, CDR2 SNTAGT. The data were taken from a study of T cell responses to AZD1222 COVID-19 vaccine. Points from the study as a whole: Across spike, vaccine-associated CD4 TCRs were found, dominant at 160-218 and 743-854.

Sequencing was performed with immunoSEQ multiplex PCR; in TCRdb, only in-frame clones are kept and a portion is missing. The repertoire holds tens of thousands of clones, with roughly nine tenths as singletons. This receptor was obtained from an adult in good health. V is TRBV6-4 and J is TRBJ2-2; D is unclear. Here the sequenced sample was peripheral blood, taken on day 0 of MenACWY control vaccination. The CDR3 sequence: CASSENTGELFF. For the CDR3, the DNA is TGTGCCAGCAGTGAGAACACCGGGGAGCTGTTTTTT.